Detailed here is one T cell receptor beta chain. Its antigen is currently unknown. These data are taken from a study of cytomegalovirus exposure and HLA in healthy donors. General observations from the study: Cytomegalovirus-associated TCR beta chains were listed, numbering 150 to 200. Among the CMV-associated chains, a few were confirmed in vitro as specific for CMV antigens.

Data came from immunoSEQ multiplex PCR; TCRdb stores just in-frame clones and leaves some out. Of approximately 140,000 clones listed, almost 85% are singletons. The source material was PBMCs. This clonotype originated in a woman in her 30s in good health and CMV-seronegative.

In DNA form, the CDR3 reads TGTGCCAGCTCACCGGTAGAGGCAACCTCTGGAAACACCATATATTTT. Protein product: CASSPVEATSGNTIYF. V usage is TRBV18 and J usage is TRBJ1-3, with D unclear. Germline V gene data show CDR1 as KGHSH and CDR2 as LQKENI. With 3 bases removed from V and 0 bases from J, the gap between germline ends came to 12 bases. The CDR3 consists of 16 residues.